This T cell receptor beta chain originates from a study of blood T cell repertoires in COVID-19. Study overall: Samples taken during acute and convalescent COVID-19 were collected in the United States, Italy and Spain. In each case, the material was cDNA or gDNA derived from T cells, B-cell-depleted T cells, or PBMCs.

In the source study's methods: Reference gene primer amplification gave estimated nucleated cell counts. Profiled with immunoSEQ multiplex PCR; TCRdb holds only in-frame clones, not every one. The V and J calls and clone size come from that table; D and trimming were worked out from the DNA. The sample lists about 170,000 clones, around 80% occurring once. This CDR3 has 14 amino acids. The germline V gene encodes CDR1 MNHEY and CDR2 SVGAGI. Trimming cost V 5 bases and J 2 bases; bases outside gene matches: 2. The receptor comes from a woman older than 75 with acute or convalescent COVID-19. V is TRBV6-5 and J is TRBJ2-1; 8 bases fit TRBD2. What was sequenced was peripheral blood. The CDR3 is CASSREGPYNEQFF. The CDR3 nucleotides are TGTGCCAGCAGTCGGGAGGGCCCCTACAATGAGCAGTTCTTC.